Listed here are 21 T cell receptor beta chains from one sample, sequenced in a study of long-term antiretroviral therapy in people with HIV. Survey-level resolution applied to immunoSEQ assay v3.0. TCRdb's copy holds only in-frame clones and misses some; the assay was immunoSEQ multiplex PCR. The table lists tens of thousands of clones, around 83% of them singletons. The specimen comprised unsorted PBMCs, sampled 1 year after starting antiretroviral therapy. The receptors derive from a man aged 18 to 29 with HIV.

The chain is built from TRBV7-6 and TRBJ2-7; 10 bases agree with TRBD2. The CDR3 contains 13 residues. J was trimmed by 6 bases and V by 4 bases; bases with no gene match: 3. The germline CDR1 and CDR2 sequences are SGHVS and FNYEAQ. This CDR3 is CASSSLAGGEQYF. The CDR3 DNA reads TGTGCCAGCAGCTCATTAGCGGGAGGCGAGCAGTACTTC.

This rearrangement joins TRBV7-2 to TRBJ1-5; possible D gene TRBD1, 6 bases. The CDR3 has 12 amino acids. Germline values: CDR1 SGHTA, CDR2 FQGNSA. The V and J ends lost 7 bases and 7 bases respectively, with 11 bases between them. The CDR3 bases are TGTGCCAGCACCCAGGGGAGCCAGCCCCAGCATTTT. Residues: CASTQGSQPQHF. The entire variable domain, with the rest obtained from reference TRBV7-2 and TRBJ1-5, is as follows: GAGVSQSPSNKVTEKGKDVELRCDPISGHTALYWYRQSLGQGLEFLIYFQGNSAPDKSGLPSDRFSAERTGGSVSTLTIQRTQQEDSAVYLCASTQGSQPQHFGDGTRLSIL.

This clone was observed a single time. This chain uses TRBV5-1 with TRBJ1-5, with D possibly matching TRBD1 (6 bases). V lost 4 bases and J lost 9, with 20 bases in between. The CDR3 is made up of 15 amino acids. Germline CDR1 reads SGHRS; CDR2 reads YFSETQ. The CDR3, as DNA: TGCGCCAGCAGCCCAGTCCCGGGACAAAGAGGGCCCCAGCATTTT. Amino acid sequence: CASSPVPGQRGPQHF. The whole variable domain, remainder taken from reference TRBV5-1 and TRBJ1-5, is KAGVTQTPRYLIKTRGQQVTLSCSPISGHRSVSWYQQTPGQGLQFLFEYFSETQRNKGNFPGRFSGRQFSNSRSEMNVSTLELGDSALYLCASSPVPGQRGPQHFGDGTRLSIL.

This sequence joins TRBV6-1 and TRBJ2-7; 7 nucleotides agree with TRBD2. Trimming cost V 2 bases and J 12 bases; bases outside gene matches: 10. Germline V gene sequence: CDR1 MNHNS, CDR2 SASEGT. The CDR3 consists of 13 residues. Here the CDR3 DNA reads TGTGCCAGCAGTGAAAGGGAGGGGACCCAAGGGTACTTC. This gives the protein CASSEREGTQGYF.

This chain joins TRBV10-2 and TRBJ2-7; D is uncertain. V gave up 2 bases and J gave up 3 bases, with 5 bases separating them. The CDR3 is 12 residues long. Germline values: CDR1 WSHSY, CDR2 SAAADI. The CDR3, as DNA: TGCGCCAGCAGTGAGATATTCTACGAGCAGTACTTC. Protein product: CASSEIFYEQYF.

The V call is TRBV11-2, the J call TRBJ1-2; TRBD1 aligns across 8 bases. Germline CDR1 SGHAT, CDR2 FQNNGV. The ends lost 5 bases at V and 5 bases at J; junction bases unmatched: 4. The CDR3 has 13 amino acids. The CDR3 coding sequence is TGTGCCAGCAGCGATCAGGGGGCATATGGCTACACCTTC. Translating it yields CASSDQGAYGYTF.

The chain employs TRBV5-5 and TRBJ1-2, with TRBD1 matching 8 bases. The CDR3 covers 15 residues. CDR1 and CDR2 from the germline V gene are SGHKS and YYEKEE (reference sequence). V was clipped by 4 bases and J by 4 bases; unmatched bases: 9. The CDR3 sequence is CASSGLHTGGYGYTF. CDR3 DNA sequence: TGTGCCAGCAGCGGCCTCCACACAGGGGGCTATGGCTACACCTTC.

This chain links TRBV6-5 with TRBJ2-2, with D unclear. Germline V gives CDR1 MNHEY, CDR2 SVGAGI. Trimming removed 4 bases from V and 0 bases from J, with 6 bases in between. CDR3 size: 14 residues. The DNA of the CDR3 is TGTGCCAGCAGTTGGGGATCGAACACCGGGGAGCTGTTTTTT. Protein product: CASSWGSNTGELFF.

This clone appeared a few times. J is TRBJ1-2 and V is TRBV27; no clear D. This CDR3 has 15 residues. V was clipped by 0 bases and J by 2 bases, with 10 bases between them. In germline, CDR1 is MNHEY, CDR2 SMNVEV (reference sequence). CDR3 nucleotide sequence: TGTGCCAGCAGTTTATCAACACTAGGGAACTATGGCTACACCTTC. Translated, it gives CASSLSTLGNYGYTF.

In its sample, this clone was seen once. This chain links TRBV29-1 with TRBJ2-1, with TRBD1 matching over 8 bases. Germline values: CDR1 SQVTM, CDR2 ANQGSEA. Germline trimming cut 4 bases from V and 8 bases from J; bases unmatched to any gene: 31. The CDR3 is 21 residues long. CDR3 nucleotides: TGCAGCGTTGCTGGAATCGACAGGGGTGTAGGGCTAGCTTCCCCTGGCGATGAGCAGTTCTTC. This encodes CSVAGIDRGVGLASPGDEQFF.

The rearrangement joins TRBV9 to TRBJ1-2; 7 bases agree with TRBD1. Germline V gene sequence: CDR1 SGDLS, CDR2 YYNGEE. Germline trimming cut 3 bases from V and 5 bases from J; bases unmatched to any gene: 10. This CDR3 contains 15 residues. CDR3 sequence: CASSAGQLPLYGYTF. CDR3 DNA sequence: TGTGCCAGCAGCGCGGGACAGCTCCCCCTTTATGGCTACACCTTC.

The J gene is TRBJ1-5, the V gene TRBV6-6; possible D gene TRBD1, 5 bases. Trimming took off 6 bases at V and 7 bases at J, with 16 bases between the two ends. CDR3 size: 14 residues. Germline lookup yields CDR1 MNHNY and CDR2 SVGAGI (reference sequence). CDR3: CASSPMGVGQPQHF. CDR3 bases: TGTGCCAGCAGCCCAATGGGGGTAGGACAGCCCCAGCATTTT.

The rearrangement uses TRBV19 and TRBJ1-1, with D possibly matching TRBD1 (5 bases). The CDR3 has 15 amino acids. Between the trimmed V and J ends, which lost 3 bases and 1 base, there was a span of 12 bases. Germline CDR1 LNHDA, CDR2 SQIVND (reference sequence). CDR3 loop: CASSMGPTANTEAFF. For the CDR3, the DNA is TGTGCCAGTAGTATGGGACCCACAGCGAACACTGAAGCTTTCTTT. The variable domain in full, completed from reference TRBV19 and TRBJ1-1, reads DGGITQSPKYLFRKEGQNVTLSCEQNLNHDAMYWYRQDPGQGLRLIYYSQIVNDFQKGDIAEGYSVSREKKESFPLTVTSAQKNPTAFYLCASSMGPTANTEAFFGQGTRLTVV.

The chain employs TRBV6-4 and TRBJ1-2; 8 bases map to TRBD1. The CDR3 spans 14 residues. J was trimmed by 3 bases and V by 6 bases; bases with no gene match: 6. Germline V gene data show CDR1 as MRHNA and CDR2 as SNTAGT. This chain's CDR3 is CASSSAGGHYGYTF. The CDR3 DNA reads TGTGCCAGCAGCTCTGCAGGGGGCCACTATGGCTACACCTTC.

V and J are TRBV19 and TRBJ2-7; possible D gene TRBD2, 6 bases. The CDR3 length is 15 residues. Germline-derived CDR1 and CDR2 are LNHDA and SQIVND (reference sequence). V was clipped by 5 bases and J by 3 bases, with 17 bases between them. The CDR3, as DNA: TGTGCCAGTAGTGCGGCTAGCGCGACGGGCTACGAGCAGTACTTC. Its translation is CASSAASATGYEQYF.

This clone was recorded a few times. The chain is built from TRBV19 and TRBJ1-5, with 11 bases matching TRBD1. Unmatched junction bases numbered 1, after V lost 8 bases and J lost 1 base. This CDR3 comprises 14 residues. Per germline, CDR1 LNHDA and CDR2 SQIVND (reference sequence). CDR3 in amino acids: CASGTGGSNQPQHF. The CDR3, as DNA: TGTGCCAGTGGGACAGGGGGGAGCAATCAGCCCCAGCATTTT. Filled out from reference TRBV19 and TRBJ1-5, the complete variable domain reads DGGITQSPKYLFRKEGQNVTLSCEQNLNHDAMYWYRQDPGQGLRLIYYSQIVNDFQKGDIAEGYSVSREKKESFPLTVTSAQKNPTAFYLCASGTGGSNQPQHFGDGTRLSIL.

CDR3 sequence reads: CASSQDGLAGGTGELFF. The CDR3 DNA reads TGCGCCAGCAGCCAAGATGGACTAGCGGGAGGGACCGGGGAGCTGTTTTTT. The chain combines TRBV4-1 with TRBJ2-2; 15 bases are shared with TRBD2. Per the germline V gene, CDR1 is MGHRA and CDR2 is YSYEKL. V trimming: 0 bases; J trimming: 5 bases; junction bases outside the gene matches: 1. The CDR3 is 17 residues long.

This clone was found once. The V and J genes are TRBV7-9 and TRBJ1-1; tentatively, D is TRBD1 (5 bases). V was pared by 4 bases and J by 6 bases, with 9 bases between. Germline values: CDR1 SEHNR, CDR2 FQNEAQ (reference sequence). The CDR3 spans 12 residues. CDR3 loop: CASSSVGPEAFF. The CDR3 DNA follows: TGTGCCAGCAGCTCGGTGGGGCCTGAAGCTTTCTTT.

The rearrangement links TRBV19 to TRBJ1-5; possibly TRBD1 for D (5 bases). CDR1 is LNHDA and CDR2 is SQIVND in the germline V gene (reference sequence). The V end lost 7 bases, the J end lost 2 bases, and 12 bases lay between the germline ends. The CDR3 spans 14 residues. The CDR3 loop reads CASNSGSGNQPQHF. Here the CDR3 DNA reads TGTGCCAGTAATTCAGGGTCAGGCAATCAGCCCCAGCATTTT.

This clone was picked up one time. The chain carries TRBV18 and TRBJ1-5; D is unresolved. CDR1 KGHSH and CDR2 LQKENI come from the germline V gene. The CDR3 runs to 14 residues. Trimming stripped 5 bases from V and 0 bases from J, with 8 bases between. The CDR3 sequence is CASSWGGSNQPQHF. DNA for the CDR3: TGTGCCAGCTCATGGGGAGGTAGCAATCAGCCCCAGCATTTT.

This rearrangement joins TRBV4-1 to TRBJ2-5; 8 bases map to TRBD1. J was trimmed by 2 bases and V by 3 bases; bases with no gene match: 5. Germline CDR1 reads MGHRA; CDR2 reads YSYEKL. This CDR3 is built from 15 residues. The CDR3 reads CASSHPDRDQETQYF. The CDR3 nucleotides read TGCGCCAGCAGCCATCCGGACAGGGATCAAGAGACCCAGTACTTC.